Shown below are 20 T cell receptor beta chains from a single sample sequenced in a study of cytotoxic CD8 clonotypes in ibrutinib-treated CLL. Assay used: immunoSEQ multiplex PCR; TCRdb lists only in-frame clones, some missing. The sample shows around 76,000 clones, around four fifths of them seen only once. The material was PBMCs, obtained after 24 months of ibrutinib treatment. Source of these receptors: a human donor with chronic lymphocytic leukemia.

This rearrangement joins TRBV5-1 to TRBJ1-1, with D possibly being TRBD1 (5 bases). Per the germline V gene, CDR1 is SGHRS and CDR2 is YFSETQ. V lost 4 bases and J lost 7, with 14 bases in between. The CDR3 length is 13 residues. The CDR3 is CASSGDGEDEAFF. For the CDR3, the DNA is TGCGCCAGCAGCGGGGACGGGGAAGATGAAGCTTTCTTT.

CDR3 region: CATGTGYEQYF. CDR3 in DNA: TGTGCCACCGGGACAGGCTACGAGCAGTACTTC. This rearrangement joins TRBV30 to TRBJ2-7, with TRBD1 matching 8 bases. Germline loops: CDR1 GTSNPN, CDR2 SVGIG (reference sequence). The CDR3 has 11 residues. J gave up 3 bases and V 8 bases, and 3 bases lay outside the gene matches.

The V and J genes are TRBV7-9 and TRBJ2-7; either TRBD1 or TRBD2 may fit D (5 bases each). CDR1 is SEHNR and CDR2 is FQNEAQ in the germline V gene (reference sequence). This CDR3 is 16 amino acids long. The ends were cut back, 1 base at V and 9 bases at J, with 22 bases in the middle. CDR3: CASSLGSGTTRGGQYF. CDR3 in DNA: TGTGCCAGCAGCTTAGGATCCGGGACGACTCGGGGTGGGCAGTACTTC.

This clone appeared a single time. The chain employs TRBV10-1 and TRBJ2-7; perhaps TRBD1 as D (5 bases). V was clipped by 11 bases and J by 3 bases, with 14 bases between them. The CDR3 is 12 amino acids. Germline assignment: CDR1 WNHNN and CDR2 SYGVQD (reference sequence). This CDR3 reads CAGDRVYYEQYF. The CDR3 nucleotides read TGCGCCGGAGACAGAGTATACTACGAGCAGTACTTC.

J is TRBJ2-6 and V is TRBV15; 8 bases match TRBD1. V lost 5 bases, J lost 0 bases, and 6 bases stayed unmatched. The CDR3 length is 17 residues. Per the germline V gene, CDR1 is LNHNV and CDR2 is YYDKDF (reference sequence). The CDR3 DNA sequence: TGTGCCACCAGCGCAGGGGGCGATTACTCTGGGGCCAACGTCCTGACTTTC. It translates to CATSAGGDYSGANVLTF.

The chain carries TRBV5-5 and TRBJ1-2; D is uncertain. Germline CDR1 reads SGHKS; CDR2 reads YYEKEE (reference sequence). This CDR3 is 14 amino acids long. Trimming cost V 0 bases and J 8 bases, with 14 bases left between them. CDR3 DNA: TGTGCCAGCAGCTTGGCCGCGAGAGCCGGCGGCTACACCTTC. Translated, it gives CASSLAARAGGYTF.

This sequence joins TRBV7-8 and TRBJ2-3, with 15 bases fitting TRBD2. The CDR3 has 16 residues. V dropped 7 bases and J dropped 5; count of bases not matched to a gene: 7. Looked up from germline, CDR1 is SGHVS and CDR2 is FQNEAQ. CDR3 residues: CASNPPGLAGGDTQYF. The CDR3 DNA sequence: TGTGCCAGCAACCCTCCGGGACTAGCGGGAGGAGATACGCAGTATTTT.

The chain is built from TRBV30 and TRBJ2-4, with D unresolved. CDR1 is GTSNPN, CDR2 SVGIG, per germline (reference sequence). Trimming left V 3 bases short and J 5 bases short, with 11 bases between. The CDR3 sequence is 13 residues long. The DNA of the CDR3 is TGTGCCTGGAGCCCCCCTGGGGAAAACATTCAGTACTTC. This codes for CAWSPPGENIQYF.

The chain joins TRBV13 to TRBJ2-1; tentatively, D is TRBD1 or TRBD2 (5 bases each). In germline, CDR1 is PRHDT, CDR2 FYEKMQ (reference sequence). The V end was cut by 6 bases, the J end by 9 bases, with 21 bases between. The CDR3 runs to 15 residues. CDR3 in DNA: TGTGCCAGCAGTTACTCGGGATCAGGGATGGGTGAGCAGTTCTTC. Translating gives CASSYSGSGMGEQFF.

The chain carries TRBV10-3 and TRBJ1-4; D unresolved. The CDR3 runs to 17 residues. CDR1 ENHRY and CDR2 SYGVKD come from the germline V gene. The V and J ends lost 0 bases and 6 bases respectively, with 17 bases between them. CDR3 protein: CAISESNLDARDEKLFF. The DNA for the CDR3 is TGTGCCATCAGTGAGTCGAATCTGGACGCAAGGGATGAAAAACTGTTTTTT.

The chain links TRBV28 to TRBJ2-3; 14 bases fit TRBD2. CDR1 MDHEN and CDR2 SYDVKM come from the germline V gene. V lost 5 bases, J lost 6 bases, and 10 bases stayed unmatched. This CDR3 is 17 amino acids long. CDR3 in DNA: TGTGCCAGCAGTACCCAGACTAGCGGGAGGGTGCCGGATACGCAGTATTTT. Encoded protein: CASSTQTSGRVPDTQYF. The full variable domain, completed using reference TRBV28 and TRBJ2-3, is DVKVTQSSRYLVKRTGEKVFLECVQDMDHENMFWYRQDPGLGLRLIYFSYDVKMKEKGDIPEGYSVSREKKERFSLILESASTNQTSMYLCASSTQTSGRVPDTQYFGPGTRLTVL.

The chain couples TRBV5-1 to TRBJ2-3; no clear D gene. The CDR3 runs to 16 residues. V was pared by 5 bases and J by 3 bases, with 19 bases between. In germline, CDR1 is SGHRS, CDR2 YFSETQ. The chain's CDR3 is CASSEMGGAVTDTQYF. In DNA, the CDR3 is TGCGCCAGCAGTGAAATGGGTGGCGCGGTTACAGATACGCAGTATTTT.

This chain connects TRBV7-6 to TRBJ1-6; the D is unclear. V was trimmed by 1 base and J by 5 bases, leaving 6 bases between them. Germline CDR1 and CDR2: SGHVS and FNYEAQ. This CDR3 has 14 residues. The DNA of the CDR3 is TGTGCCAGCAGCTTAGAATCGGATAATTCACCCCTCCACTTT. It codes for CASSLESDNSPLHF.

This chain connects TRBV5-1 to TRBJ2-7; 8 bases align to TRBD2. The CDR3 runs to 15 residues. Germline values: CDR1 SGHRS, CDR2 YFSETQ. The V gene end was trimmed by 4 bases and the J gene end by 4 bases; junction bases not matched to a gene: 10. The CDR3 is CASSQTSGRIYEQYF. For the CDR3, the DNA is TGCGCCAGCAGCCAAACTAGCGGTAGGATTTACGAGCAGTACTTC.

The chain recombines TRBV4-2 with TRBJ2-1, with a tentative D call TRBD1 (6 bases). This CDR3 region has 13 residues. Germline CDR1 is LGHNA and CDR2 is YNFKEQ. V was cut by 4 bases and J by 9 bases, with 13 bases left in between. CDR3: CASSRERGGEQFF. The CDR3 coding sequence is TGTGCCAGCAGCCGAGAAAGAGGGGGTGAGCAGTTCTTC.

The chain is built from TRBV27 and TRBJ1-2; 7 bases line up with TRBD1. V was clipped by 3 bases and J by 3 bases; unmatched bases: 4. Germline V lookup: CDR1 MNHEY, CDR2 SMNVEV (reference sequence). The CDR3 length is 14 residues. The CDR3 nucleotides read TGTGCCAGCAGTTTCTTTGACAGGGACTATGGCTACACCTTC. Its protein product is CASSFFDRDYGYTF.

A few counts support this clone. The rearrangement uses TRBV15 and TRBJ2-7; 12 bases are a match to TRBD2. V lost 4 bases, J lost 6 bases, and 13 bases stayed unmatched. The CDR3 length is 17 residues. From germline, CDR1 is LNHNV and CDR2 YYDKDF (reference sequence). The CDR3 DNA reads as TGTGCCACCAGCACTAGACTAGCGGGAGTAGCCGACCTCGAGCAGTACTTC. Its translation is CATSTRLAGVADLEQYF.

This chain connects TRBV9 to TRBJ2-2; D unclear. The germline V gene encodes CDR1 SGDLS and CDR2 YYNGEE. The CDR3 runs 15 residues. Trimming removed 0 bases at V and 0 bases at J, with 6 bases between. CDR3 nucleotides: TGTGCCAGCAGCGTAGCGGCTGCGAACACCGGGGAGCTGTTTTTT. Protein: CASSVAAANTGELFF. The whole variable domain, remainder taken from reference TRBV9 and TRBJ2-2, is DSGVTQTPKHLITATGQRVTLRCSPRSGDLSVYWYQQSLDQGLQFLIQYYNGEERAKGNILERFSAQQFPDLHSELNLSSLELGDSALYFCASSVAAANTGELFFGEGSRLTVL.

This clone appeared a single time. The V call is TRBV6-1, the J call TRBJ1-2, with D unclear. The CDR3 is 13 amino acids. The V end was cut by 8 bases, the J end by 4 bases, with 14 bases between. Germline V gene data show CDR1 as MNHNS and CDR2 as SASEGT. In DNA form, the CDR3 reads TGTGCCAGCGTACCTACAGCTTCCTATGGCTACACCTTC. This translates into CASVPTASYGYTF.

The rearrangement joins TRBV10-2 to TRBJ2-6, with D perhaps TRBD2 (5 bases). Germline lookup yields CDR1 WSHSY and CDR2 SAAADI. The CDR3 sequence is 16 residues long. Trimming shortened V by 0 bases and J by 0 bases, and 6 bases separated the two germline ends. The CDR3, as DNA: TGCGCCAGCAGTGAGTCGAGGGCCTCTGGGGCCAACGTCCTGACTTTC. Its translation is CASSESRASGANVLTF.